This TCR beta chain emerged from a study of control samples from healthy donors and cancer patients. Repertoires were generated with immunoSEQ multiplex PCR, while TCRdb's copy carries only in-frame clones and drops some. The data contain around 120,000 clones, about nine tenths of them singletons. The CDR3 runs to 14 residues. V trimming: 0 bases; J trimming: 5 bases; junction bases outside the gene matches: 5. Per the germline V gene, CDR1 is SGHRS and CDR2 is YFSETQ. The sequencing sample was made of blood. The rearrangement uses TRBV5-1 and TRBJ2-7, with 7 bases identical to TRBD1. The sequence derives from a woman under 30 in good health. CDR3 DNA: TGCGCCAGCAGCTTGGGCCAGGGGGATGACGAGCAGTACTTC. Its translation is CASSLGQGDDEQYF.